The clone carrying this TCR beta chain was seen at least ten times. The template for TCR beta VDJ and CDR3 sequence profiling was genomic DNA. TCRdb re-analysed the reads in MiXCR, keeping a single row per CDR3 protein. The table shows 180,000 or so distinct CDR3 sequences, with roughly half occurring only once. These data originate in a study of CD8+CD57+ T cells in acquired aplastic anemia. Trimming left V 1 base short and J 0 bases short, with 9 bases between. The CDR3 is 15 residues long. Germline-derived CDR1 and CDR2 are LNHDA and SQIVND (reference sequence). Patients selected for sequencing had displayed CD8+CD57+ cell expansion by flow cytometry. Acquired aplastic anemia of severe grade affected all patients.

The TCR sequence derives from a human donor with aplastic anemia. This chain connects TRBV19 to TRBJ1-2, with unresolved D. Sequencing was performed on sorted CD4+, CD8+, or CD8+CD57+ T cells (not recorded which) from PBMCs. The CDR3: CASSIVAEANYGYTF. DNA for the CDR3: TGTGCCAGTAGTATAGTTGCAGAAGCTAACTATGGCTACACCTTC.